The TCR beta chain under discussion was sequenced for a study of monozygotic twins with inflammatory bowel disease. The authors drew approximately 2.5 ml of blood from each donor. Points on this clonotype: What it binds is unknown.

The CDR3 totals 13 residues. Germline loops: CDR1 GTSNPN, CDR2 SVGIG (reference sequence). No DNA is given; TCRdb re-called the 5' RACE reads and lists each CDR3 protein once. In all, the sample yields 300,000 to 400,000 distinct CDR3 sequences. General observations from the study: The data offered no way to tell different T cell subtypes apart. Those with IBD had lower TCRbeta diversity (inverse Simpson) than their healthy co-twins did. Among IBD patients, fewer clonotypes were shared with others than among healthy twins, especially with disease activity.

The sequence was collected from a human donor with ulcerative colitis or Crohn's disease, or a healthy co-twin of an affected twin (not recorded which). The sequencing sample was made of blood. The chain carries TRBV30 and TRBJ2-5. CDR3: CAWSRRMEETQYF.